The present T cell receptor (beta chain) was sequenced within a study of blood T cells in healthy people across ages. The people who gave samples were healthy Caucasians from Russia, aged roughly 6 to 90. Isolation recovered at least 7 million PBMCs from every sample. Then a second PCR, running roughly 7 to 11 cycles, was carried out with a sample-barcoded 5' primer and a J-beta primer mix. TCRdb called the 5' RACE reads again in MiXCR, with one record for every CDR3 protein. The table lists 600,000 or so distinct CDR3 sequences, less than 60% of them singletons. The CDR3 has 14 amino acids. V dropped 0 bases and J dropped 3 bases, with 7 bases sitting between them. Germline V gene lookup returns CDR1 SNHLY and CDR2 FYNNEI.

This chain joins TRBV2 and TRBJ2-3, with D tentatively TRBD1 (6 bases). The receptor was derived from a man older than 75 in good health. Sequenced material: blood. CDR3 protein: CASSEATGTDTQYF. The CDR3 DNA is TGTGCCAGCAGTGAAGCGACAGGAACAGATACGCAGTATTTT.